The clone carrying this T cell receptor (beta chain) came up a few times. The antigen remains undetermined. The data are from a study of blood T cells in healthy people across ages. Study-level background: Template switching retrieved approximately one barcoded beta molecule for each two T cells. Whole-study findings and limits: Measured against age, TCR beta diversity per million T cells decreased in a roughly linear manner. One million T cells yielded diversity estimates that were considered underestimates. Naive T cell percentage showed a strong correlation with the diversity of TCR beta.

A second PCR, run for about 7 to 11 cycles, used a sample-barcoded 5' primer plus a J-beta primer mix. TCRdb ran MiXCR on the 5' RACE reads and lists one entry per CDR3 protein. The sample has about 1 million distinct CDR3 sequences; roughly 45% are singletons. Germline V gives CDR1 MNHEY, CDR2 SVGAGI. This CDR3 region has 13 residues. V lost 6 bases to trimming and J lost 7 bases, with 16 bases between them. The sequence was obtained from an older woman in good health. The chain employs TRBV6-5 and TRBJ2-7, with D possibly being TRBD2 (6 bases). Sequencing was performed on blood. The CDR3 region has the DNA TGTGCCAGCAGCGGAGGGATAAGGTATGAGCAGTACTTC. Translation: CASSGGIRYEQYF.